These 22 T cell receptor beta chains share one sample of origin, sequenced in a study of cytomegalovirus exposure and HLA in healthy donors. The study ran its PCR with 60 Vbeta and 13 Jbeta primers. Some clones are missing from TCRdb's copy, which holds only in-frame ones; the method was immunoSEQ multiplex PCR. This table holds hundreds of thousands of clones, 65% to 85% found once. The source material was PBMCs. Receptor source: a boy under 10 years old in good health and CMV-seronegative.

The rearrangement links TRBV10-1 to TRBJ2-5, with unresolved D. The J call may be incorrect, as the DNA end agrees better with TRBJ2-7. CDR3 length: 15 residues. Germline-derived CDR1 and CDR2 are WNHNN and SYGVQD (reference sequence). The CDR3 sequence is CASSEGRVDSYEQYF. The CDR3 coding sequence is TGCGCCAGCAGTGAGGGACGGGTGGACTCCTACGAGCAGTACTTC.

The J gene is TRBJ2-3, the V gene TRBV5-1; 7 nucleotides agree with TRBD1. V trimming: 0 bases; J trimming: 1 base; junction bases outside the gene matches: 2. The CDR3 loop spans 15 amino acids. In germline, CDR1 is SGHRS, CDR2 YFSETQ. CDR3 residues: CASSLEGAGTDTQYF. The CDR3 nucleotides are TGCGCCAGCAGCTTGGAGGGGGCTGGCACAGATACGCAGTATTTT.

This clone has just a few counts. The genes are TRBV18 and TRBJ1-1; 10 nucleotides agree with TRBD1. V lost 3 bases, J lost 5 bases, and 9 bases stayed unmatched. This CDR3 contains 16 residues. CDR1 is KGHSH and CDR2 is LQKENI in the germline V gene. Written as DNA, the CDR3 is TGTGCCAGCTCACCTATGGACAGGGGGAGTCGGACTGAAGCTTTCTTT. Translating gives CASSPMDRGSRTEAFF.

CDR3: CASSISLFYGYTF. The CDR3 coding sequence is TGTGCCAGTAGTATCTCCTTATTCTATGGCTACACCTTC. The chain is built from TRBV19 and TRBJ1-2; D remains ambiguous. Germline CDR1 is LNHDA and CDR2 is SQIVND (reference sequence). The CDR3 is 13 residues long. V gave up 3 bases and J gave up 4 bases, with 9 bases separating them.

The J gene is TRBJ2-7, the V gene TRBV11-3, with 9 bases fitting TRBD1. The V and J ends lost 1 base and 0 bases, in that order; junction bases with no gene match: 7. The CDR3 covers 17 residues. Germline V gene data show CDR1 as SGHNT and CDR2 as YENEEA. CDR3 region: CASSLAAPGQGSYEQYF. In DNA, the CDR3 is TGTGCCAGCAGCTTAGCTGCCCCGGGACAGGGCTCCTACGAGCAGTACTTC.

The V call is TRBV7-8, the J call TRBJ2-6, with 7 nucleotides matching TRBD1. After removal of 5 bases from V and 0 bases from J, the junction contained 7 bases not matched to a gene. The CDR3 consists of 17 residues. Germline CDR1 SGHVS, CDR2 FQNEAQ. CDR3 amino acids: CASSLDRTSSGANVLTF. CDR3 nucleotide sequence: TGTGCCAGCAGCCTGGACAGGACGTCCTCTGGGGCCAACGTCCTGACTTTC.

The chain recombines TRBV29-1 with TRBJ2-7; 10 bases are a match to TRBD2. Germline lookup yields CDR1 SQVTM and CDR2 ANQGSEA. V lost 4 bases, J lost 0 bases, and 9 bases stayed unmatched. This CDR3 has 16 amino acids. CDR3 bases: TGCAGCGTTGGGCGAAGCGGGAGGGGTAGCTCCTACGAGCAGTACTTC. As protein: CSVGRSGRGSSYEQYF.

V gene TRBV6-1 combines with J gene TRBJ1-5; D is unresolved. Between the trimmed V and J ends, which lost 5 bases and 5 bases, there was a span of 10 bases. CDR1 is MNHNS and CDR2 is SASEGT in the germline V gene. The CDR3 runs to 13 residues. The CDR3, as DNA: TGTGCCAGCAGTCAGCGGTCCCATCAGCCCCAGCATTTT. Its translation is CASSQRSHQPQHF.

This clone was detected a few times. The V call is TRBV6-5, the J call TRBJ2-7; 7 bases line up with TRBD1. V trimming: 2 bases; J trimming: 4 bases; junction bases outside the gene matches: 8. Germline V lookup: CDR1 MNHEY, CDR2 SVGAGI. CDR3 length: 15 amino acids. The CDR3 nucleotides are TGTGCCAGCAGTTACGCCCGGGACAGCCTTTACGAGCAGTACTTC. Its translation: CASSYARDSLYEQYF.

This clone was seen a single time. The CDR3 nucleotides are TGTGCCAGCAATGGCCTAGCGGGGGGAGAGACCCAGTACTTC. Its protein is CASNGLAGGETQYF. The chain couples TRBV2 to TRBJ2-5, with TRBD2 identical over 11 bases. Germline trimming cut 7 bases from V and 4 bases from J; bases unmatched to any gene: 5. This CDR3 has 14 amino acids. The germline gives CDR1 SNHLY, CDR2 FYNNEI.

The chain combines TRBV7-8 with TRBJ2-1; D uncertain. The CDR3 covers 15 residues. Germline V gene sequence: CDR1 SGHVS, CDR2 FQNEAQ. Trimming took 3 bases from V and 0 from J, leaving 9 bases between them. The CDR3 nucleotides are TGTGCCAGCAGCTTCTCGGTTACCTCCTACAATGAGCAGTTCTTC. It yields the protein CASSFSVTSYNEQFF.

This rearrangement joins TRBV6-5 to TRBJ2-3, with 7 nucleotides matching TRBD2. Unmatched junction bases numbered 8, after V lost 7 bases and J lost 1 base. Germline V CDR1 and CDR2: MNHEY, SVGAGI. This CDR3 is built from 15 residues. The CDR3 DNA is TGTGCCAGCACCCGCGCGGGAGCTGGCACAGATACGCAGTATTTT. Protein: CASTRAGAGTDTQYF.

The CDR3 is CASSMSGPGPEAFF. The CDR3, as DNA: TGTGCCAGTAGTATGTCAGGCCCTGGGCCTGAAGCTTTCTTT. This chain connects TRBV19 to TRBJ1-1; the D is unclear. From germline, CDR1 is LNHDA and CDR2 SQIVND (reference sequence). Trimming pared 3 bases from V and 6 bases from J, leaving 14 bases between. The CDR3 runs 14 residues. Combining the CDR3 with reference TRBV19 and TRBJ1-1 gives the whole variable domain DGGITQSPKYLFRKEGQNVTLSCEQNLNHDAMYWYRQDPGQGLRLIYYSQIVNDFQKGDIAEGYSVSREKKESFPLTVTSAQKNPTAFYLCASSMSGPGPEAFFGQGTRLTVV.

The rearrangement uses TRBV25-1 and TRBJ1-2; D is uncertain. The CDR3 contains 11 residues. CDR1 and CDR2 (germline): MGHDK, SYGVNS. V lost 6 bases and J 2 bases, leaving 4 bases between the germline ends. This chain's CDR3 is CASRQNYGYTF. In DNA form, the CDR3 reads TGTGCCAGCAGACAGAACTATGGCTACACCTTC.

V and J are TRBV28 and TRBJ1-2; 7 bases map to TRBD1. Per germline, CDR1 MDHEN and CDR2 SYDVKM. The V gene end was trimmed by 6 bases and the J gene end by 3 bases; junction bases not matched to a gene: 10. The CDR3 consists of 15 residues. The DNA of the CDR3 is TGTGCCAGCAGACTGGGACAGACCGGCGACTATGGCTACACCTTC. This gives the protein CASRLGQTGDYGYTF.

This chain links TRBV19 with TRBJ1-1, with D possibly being TRBD1 (6 bases). Germline V CDR1 and CDR2: LNHDA, SQIVND (reference sequence). The CDR3 sequence is 13 residues long. V lost 3 bases and J 8 bases, leaving 13 bases between the germline ends. The DNA for the CDR3 is TGTGCCAGTAGTATTGACAGGTGGGGGGAAGCTTTCTTT. It translates to CASSIDRWGEAFF.

This clone is a singleton in its sample. The V call is TRBV10-1, the J call TRBJ2-7, with 9 bases that match TRBD2. Looked up from germline, CDR1 is WNHNN and CDR2 is SYGVQD (reference sequence). This CDR3 has 14 residues. J gave up 5 bases and V 3 bases, and 5 bases lay outside the gene matches. Written as DNA, the CDR3 is TGCGCCAGCAGTGAAAAGGGACTAGCCCACGAGCAGTACTTC. Amino acids: CASSEKGLAHEQYF.

The chain employs TRBV15 and TRBJ2-7; 8 bases are a match to TRBD1. Unmatched junction bases numbered 4, after V lost 0 bases and J lost 3 bases. Germline CDR1 reads LNHNV; CDR2 reads YYDKDF (reference sequence). The CDR3 consists of 15 residues. CDR3 loop: CATSRDNRGDYEQYF. The CDR3 DNA follows: TGTGCCACCAGCAGAGATAACAGGGGGGACTACGAGCAGTACTTC.

The V and J genes are TRBV6-5 and TRBJ1-2; 9 positions agree with TRBD1. V trimming: 6 bases; J trimming: 5 bases; junction bases outside the gene matches: 4. The germline gives CDR1 MNHEY, CDR2 SVGAGI. This CDR3 is 13 amino acids long. The CDR3 nucleotides are TGTGCCAGCAGACCCGGGACAGGGTATGGCTACACCTTC. The encoded protein is CASRPGTGYGYTF.

The chain links TRBV4-1 to TRBJ2-1; 12 positions match TRBD2. Germline V gives CDR1 MGHRA, CDR2 YSYEKL. The ends lost 0 bases at V and 4 bases at J; junction bases unmatched: 4. This CDR3 contains 17 residues. CDR3 protein: CASSQDLAGGVYNEQFF. Here the CDR3 DNA reads TGCGCCAGCAGCCAAGATCTAGCGGGGGGGGTATACAATGAGCAGTTCTTC.

The V call is TRBV5-1, the J call TRBJ2-7, with TRBD2 matching 10 bases. This CDR3 comprises 15 residues. Germline CDR1 SGHRS, CDR2 YFSETQ. The ends lost 0 bases at V and 2 bases at J; junction bases unmatched: 2. CDR3 region: CASSLASGGTYEQYF. For the CDR3, the DNA is TGCGCCAGCAGCTTGGCTAGCGGGGGCACCTACGAGCAGTACTTC.

The V gene is TRBV6-6, the J gene TRBJ2-7, with TRBD1 as a possible D gene (6 bases). The CDR3 extends over 16 amino acids. Trimming left V 0 bases short and J 2 bases short, with 14 bases between. Germline lookup yields CDR1 MNHNY and CDR2 SVGAGI (reference sequence). The CDR3 sequence: CASSYSRDTFTYEQYF. The CDR3 bases are TGTGCCAGCAGTTACTCGAGGGACACCTTTACCTACGAGCAGTACTTC.